The 5 T cell receptor beta chains in this list originate from one sample, sequenced in a study of T cell responses to AZD1222 COVID-19 vaccine. Clones were sequenced by immunoSEQ multiplex PCR, and TCRdb holds only the in-frame ones, with some missing. The data show more than 100,000 clones, roughly 89% seen once. This sample comprised peripheral blood, obtained on day 0 of AZD1222 vaccination. These receptors were collected from an adult in good health.

This clone showed up just a few times. The chain combines TRBV7-2 with TRBJ2-7, with 10 bases that match TRBD2. Germline CDR1 SGHTA, CDR2 FQGNSA. The CDR3 is made up of 15 amino acids. V lost 4 bases and J lost 2; bases outside the gene matches: 5. For the CDR3, the DNA is TGTGCCAGCAGCTCTGAAGCGGGGGGGACCTACGAGCAGTACTTC. Amino acids: CASSSEAGGTYEQYF.

V and J are TRBV30 and TRBJ1-1; a possible D gene is TRBD1 (5 bases). V was pared by 3 bases and J by 1 base, with 9 bases between. There are 13 residues in the CDR3. Germline V lookup: CDR1 GTSNPN, CDR2 SVGIG (reference sequence). DNA for the CDR3: TGTGCCTGGAGGACCGGGGCGAACACTGAAGCTTTCTTT. Translating gives CAWRTGANTEAFF.

The rearrangement joins TRBV6-1 to TRBJ1-2; tentatively, D is TRBD1 (5 bases). V lost 3 bases and J lost 4, with 9 bases in between. CDR1 MNHNS and CDR2 SASEGT come from the germline V gene. The CDR3 has 13 residues. CDR3 sequence: CASSESGLYGYTF. The CDR3, as DNA: TGTGCCAGCAGTGAGTCAGGGCTCTATGGCTACACCTTC.

The chain couples TRBV7-2 to TRBJ1-1; no firm D call. Germline-derived CDR1 and CDR2 are SGHTA and FQGNSA. The CDR3 totals 11 residues. V was cut by 5 bases and J by 2 bases, with 3 bases left in between. The CDR3: CASSINTEAFF. The CDR3 DNA follows: TGTGCCAGCAGCATTAACACTGAAGCTTTCTTT.

The rearrangement joins TRBV27 to TRBJ1-6; TRBD1 matches at 7 bases. CDR3 length equals 13 residues. Germline V gene sequence: CDR1 MNHEY, CDR2 SMNVEV (reference sequence). V lost 5 bases to trimming and J lost 10 bases; unmatched junction nucleotides: 5. CDR3 sequence: CASSDRVGSPLHF. The CDR3 DNA follows: TGTGCCAGCAGTGACAGGGTCGGATCACCCCTCCACTTT.